This T cell receptor (beta chain) was found in a study of a mutant IDH1 vaccine in newly diagnosed glioma. Germline V gene lookup returns CDR1 SGHTA and CDR2 FQGNSA. Between the trimmed V and J ends, which lost 5 bases and 11 bases, there was a span of 21 bases. CDR3 size: 14 residues. Regarding this clone: What it binds is not known.

Time point reported: week 35, safety follow-up. Mutant IDH1 20-mer peptide, at 300 ug, made up each vaccine dose, with topical imiquimod. Patients carried new grade 3 or 4 IDH1-mutant astrocytomas lacking nuclear ATRX. TCRdb's copy holds only in-frame clones and misses some; the assay was immunoSEQ multiplex PCR. Of tens of thousands of clones in the sample, approximately 90% are singletons; the top ten hold around 5.4%. The TCR originated in a woman in her 40s with glioma. Source: PBMCs, taken from a glioma patient whose treatment included an IDH1 peptide vaccine. The gene calls are TRBV7-2 and TRBJ1-2; D not resolved. The CDR3 coding sequence is TGTGCCAGCAGCCCGGCGGTCAGATACATGGGTTACACCTTC. Translation gives CASSPAVRYMGYTF.